This T cell receptor beta chain was captured by sequencing in a study of T cells in Graves' hyperthyroidism and ophthalmopathy. Researchers amplified the TCR beta CDR3 regions from RNA transcripts. Carried out on the TCR CDR3, a first-round RT-PCR used the HTBI primer set. TCRdb called the multiplex PCR reads again in MiXCR, with one record for every CDR3 protein. The table lists 660,000 or so distinct CDR3 sequences, 45% of them singletons. Germline CDR1 SGHAT, CDR2 FQNNGV. V lost 6 bases, J lost 0 bases, and 8 bases lay in between. This CDR3 contains 14 residues. The specimen sequenced was peripheral blood or thyroid tissue (not recorded which). V usage is TRBV11-2 and J usage is TRBJ1-4, with a weak D call TRBD1 (5 bases). The origin of this receptor is an adult man with Graves' disease, either hyperthyroidism or ophthalmopathy (not recorded which). CDR3 sequence reads: CASSMTATNEKLFF. DNA of the CDR3: TGTGCCAGCAGTATGACAGCAACTAATGAAAAACTGTTTTTT.